These 5 T cell receptor beta chains were sequenced from one sample in a study of CD8 T cells in Susac syndrome. Random hexamers served to reverse transcribe roughly 0.45 to 1 ug RNA. From the immunoSEQ multiplex PCR reads, TCRdb called clonotypes with MiXCR, one entry per CDR3 protein. The repertoire has 95,000 to 150,000 distinct CDR3 sequences, nearly 96% of them found once; the top ten carry more than 0.12%. Material for sequencing was CD4+ T cells from PBMCs. These receptors all stem from a human donor with Susac syndrome.

This clonotype has a single count. The J gene is TRBJ2-5, the V gene TRBV5-4; 9 nucleotides align to TRBD2. The length of the CDR3 is 16 residues. Germline CDR1 is SGHNT and CDR2 is YYREEE (reference sequence). The V and J ends lost 4 bases and 5 bases, in that order; junction bases with no gene match: 12. Here the CDR3 DNA reads TGTGCCAGCAGCGTTAGAGCGGGAGGAGTCTGGGAGACCCAGTACTTC. Encoded protein: CASSVRAGGVWETQYF.

The CDR3 sequence is CASSPTAYNEQFF. The DNA for the CDR3 is TGCGCCAGCAGCCCGACAGCCTACAATGAGCAGTTCTTC. The J gene is TRBJ2-1, the V gene TRBV5-1; D may be TRBD1 (5 bases). The length of the CDR3 is 13 residues. Germline lookup yields CDR1 SGHRS and CDR2 YFSETQ. Trimming took 4 bases from V and 2 from J, leaving 7 bases between them.

CDR3 nucleotide sequence: TGCAGCGTTGAAGATCTTCAGGAGGGCGGGGAGCTGTTTTTT. Its translation is CSVEDLQEGGELFF. The chain has TRBV29-1 and TRBJ2-2, with a tentative D call TRBD2 (6 bases). The V gene's germline CDR1 is SQVTM and CDR2 ANQGSEA. The CDR3 spans 14 residues. V was trimmed by 0 bases and J by 7 bases, leaving 12 bases between them.

V and J are TRBV20-1 and TRBJ1-5; TRBD1 aligns across 8 bases. The CDR3 length is 14 residues. CDR1 DFQATT and CDR2 SNEGSKA come from the germline V gene (reference sequence). The V gene end was trimmed by 3 bases and the J gene end by 4 bases; junction bases not matched to a gene: 5. CDR3 residues: CSASKYRGNQPQHF. The CDR3 coding sequence is TGCAGTGCTAGCAAATACAGGGGGAATCAGCCCCAGCATTTT.

This chain's CDR3 is CATSDASGTQYQETQYF. Here the CDR3 DNA reads TGTGCCACCAGTGATGCGTCCGGGACACAGTACCAAGAGACCCAGTACTTC. The gene calls are TRBV24-1 and TRBJ2-5; possible D gene TRBD1, 6 bases. V was cut by 3 bases and J by 0 bases, with 16 bases left in between. The CDR3 loop spans 17 amino acids. Per the germline V gene, CDR1 is KGHDR and CDR2 is SFDVKD.